These 4 T cell receptor beta chains originate from one sample sequenced in a study of response to subunit inactivated influenza vaccine. TCRdb re-derived calls from the RT-PCR reads in MiXCR, one entry per CDR3 protein. This sample has about 700,000 distinct CDR3 sequences, with over 11% found just once. This material consisted of PBMCs from blood, taken 14 days before vaccination. The receptor set was obtained from a man in his fifties or sixties who received an inactivated influenza vaccine.

The chain recombines TRBV9 with TRBJ2-2; TRBD2 is a possible D gene (7 bases). V was clipped by 3 bases and J by 4 bases, with 13 bases between them. The CDR3 runs 15 residues. Germline V gene lookup returns CDR1 SGDLS and CDR2 YYNGEE. CDR3 nucleotide sequence: TGTGCCAGCAGCGCCGGGGGGCGGACCACCGGGGAGCTGTTTTTT. Protein: CASSAGGRTTGELFF.

The rearrangement joins TRBV11-2 to TRBJ2-1, with 7 bases identical to TRBD2. Germline values: CDR1 SGHAT, CDR2 FQNNGV. The CDR3 has 15 amino acids. V gave up 1 base and J gave up 9 bases; unmatched junction bases: 9. The CDR3 DNA follows: TGTGCCAGCAGCTTAGGAACTCGGGGGGTTAGTGAGCAGTTCTTC. Its protein is CASSLGTRGVSEQFF.

This clonotype was seen ten or more times. The J gene is TRBJ1-6, the V gene TRBV5-1; 7 bases align to TRBD1. The CDR3 runs to 13 residues. Germline CDR1 and CDR2: SGHRS and YFSETQ. With 7 bases clipped from V and 8 bases from J, the junction kept 6 bases outside the gene matches. DNA for the CDR3: TGCGCCAGCGGAAGACAGGGAGATTCACCCCTCCACTTT. This gives the protein CASGRQGDSPLHF.

This clonotype was counted ten times or more. J is TRBJ2-7 and V is TRBV12-3 or TRBV12-4; D may be TRBD1 (5 bases). With 5 bases removed from V and 6 bases from J, the gap between germline ends came to 11 bases. The CDR3 covers 12 residues. The CDR3 reads CASSMQGPEQYF. DNA of the CDR3: TGTGCCAGCAGTATGCAGGGTCCCGAGCAGTACTTC.